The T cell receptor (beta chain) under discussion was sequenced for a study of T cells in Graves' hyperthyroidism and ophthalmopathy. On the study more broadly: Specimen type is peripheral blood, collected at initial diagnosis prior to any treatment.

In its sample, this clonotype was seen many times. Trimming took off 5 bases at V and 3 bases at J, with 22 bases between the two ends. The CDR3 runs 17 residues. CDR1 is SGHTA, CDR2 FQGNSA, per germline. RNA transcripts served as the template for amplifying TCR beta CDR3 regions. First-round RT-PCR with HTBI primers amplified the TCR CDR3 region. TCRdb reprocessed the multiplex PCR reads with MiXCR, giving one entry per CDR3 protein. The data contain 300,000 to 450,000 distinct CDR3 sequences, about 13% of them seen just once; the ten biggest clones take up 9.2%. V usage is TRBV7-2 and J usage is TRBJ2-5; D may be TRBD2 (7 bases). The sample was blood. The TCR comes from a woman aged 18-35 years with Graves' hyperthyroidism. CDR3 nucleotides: TGTGCCAGCAGCAAAGGGGCGGGGGCAGAACCCGAAGAGACCCAGTACTTC. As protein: CASSKGAGAEPEETQYF.